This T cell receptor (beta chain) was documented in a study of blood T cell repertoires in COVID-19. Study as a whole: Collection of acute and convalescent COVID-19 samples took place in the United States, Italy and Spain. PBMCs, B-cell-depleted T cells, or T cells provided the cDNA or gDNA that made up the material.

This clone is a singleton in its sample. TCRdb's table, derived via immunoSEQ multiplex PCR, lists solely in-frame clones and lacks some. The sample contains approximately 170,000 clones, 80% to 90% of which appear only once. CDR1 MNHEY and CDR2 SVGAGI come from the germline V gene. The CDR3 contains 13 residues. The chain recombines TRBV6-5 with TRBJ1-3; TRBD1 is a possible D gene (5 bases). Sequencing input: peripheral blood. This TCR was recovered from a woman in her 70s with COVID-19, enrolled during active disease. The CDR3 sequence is CASTRDLGNTIYF. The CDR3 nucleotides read TGTGCTTCGACGAGGGACTTGGGAAACACCATATATTTT.